This TCR beta chain is from a study of PD-1 blockade in classical Hodgkin lymphoma. Assay used: immunoSEQ multiplex PCR; TCRdb lists only in-frame clones, some missing. The table has 55,000 to 80,000 clones, around 88% seen once; the top ten hold under 15%. Concerning this clone: Its target is not known.

Brentuximab vedotin exposure varied, and every patient relapsed after autologous stem cell transplantation. Per the germline V gene, CDR1 is MNHEY and CDR2 is SMNVEV (reference sequence). This CDR3 has 17 residues. V lost 6 bases and J 5 bases, leaving 23 bases between the germline ends. Notes on the study in general: According to reports, newly diagnosed patients had lower baseline TCR diversity than healthy donors, and relapsed/refractory patients had lower baseline TCR diversity still.

This sequence joins TRBV27 and TRBJ1-5, with D tentatively TRBD1 (6 bases). Sequences were derived from peripheral blood mononuclear cells (PBMCs), sampled at baseline. This receptor was taken from a human donor with classical Hodgkin lymphoma. The CDR3 region has the DNA TGTGCCAGCAGCACCAGCACTAAAACAGGGTTCTATCAGCCCCAGCATTTT. Its protein product is CASSTSTKTGFYQPQHF.